This passage covers 3 T cell receptor beta chains from one sample sequenced in a study of T-cell memory formation after mild COVID-19. TCRdb passed the 5' RACE reads through MiXCR, listing each CDR3 protein once. This table has 150,000 to 200,000 distinct CDR3 sequences, 30% to 35% appearing once. Sequenced input: PBMCs or a T cell subset sorted from them (not recorded which). The receptors were gathered from an adult woman who had mild COVID-19 (a few samples of this study predate the infection). Cell type and time point are not known.

The V call is TRBV20-1, the J call TRBJ2-3; D might be TRBD2 (6 bases). CDR3 length: 12 residues. Germline V gives CDR1 DFQATT, CDR2 SNEGSKA (reference sequence). The V gene lost 0 bases and the J gene lost 11 bases, with 12 bases spanning the gap. The CDR3 sequence: CSARDGGGEQYF. CDR3 in DNA: TGCAGTGCTAGAGATGGAGGCGGGGAGCAGTATTTT.

The V and J genes are TRBV6-6 and TRBJ2-3; 7 bases are a match to TRBD2. Looked up from germline, CDR1 is MNHNY and CDR2 is SVGAGI (reference sequence). Unmatched junction bases numbered 23, after V lost 0 bases and J lost 5 bases. The CDR3 is made up of 21 amino acids. The CDR3 DNA reads as TGTGCCAGCAGTTACTCGAGAGGGCTGGCGGGAGAGTTCCGAGAGAGAGATACGCAGTATTTT. It is translated as CASSYSRGLAGEFRERDTQYF.

The V and J genes are TRBV18 and TRBJ1-2; 7 nucleotides line up with TRBD1. The V gene's germline CDR1 is KGHSH and CDR2 LQKENI. V shed 3 bases and J 3 bases; nucleotides not matched to a gene: 4. The CDR3 extends over 14 amino acids. The CDR3 reads CASSPDRSDYGYTF. The CDR3, as DNA: TGTGCCAGCTCACCGGACAGGTCGGACTATGGCTACACCTTC. The entire variable domain, with the rest obtained from reference TRBV18 and TRBJ1-2, is as follows: NAGVMQNPRHLVRRRGQEARLRCSPMKGHSHVYWYRQLPEEGLKFMVYLQKENIIDESGMPKERFSAEFPKEGPSILRIQQVVRGDSAAYFCASSPDRSDYGYTFGSGTRLTVV.